This T cell receptor (beta chain) is from a study of cytomegalovirus exposure and HLA in healthy donors (dated by TCRdb to about 2017). As for the study more broadly: According to a later analysis, the roughly 130 validation repertoires were produced on the same platform as the 600 to 850 repertoires of the first cohort. The study was designed to test whether signatures of past pathogen exposure could be identified by cataloging public T cell receptors. In addition to the first cohort of 650 to 750 subjects, a separate validation cohort of approximately 130 different subjects was used. High-throughput TCR immunosequencing, statistical association of individual TCRs with disease status, and machine learning were combined to predict cytomegalovirus infection status. What the work shows at the level of the full study, not this receptor alone: A total of about 150 TCR beta chains were listed by the study as associated with cytomegalovirus. The classifier was reported to diagnose cytomegalovirus status with high specificity and sensitivity in both the original and validation cohorts. The authors suggested that the approach could potentially be extended to other disease states and immunological phenotypes. Of the cluster scores, about 94% were above 0 in a later analysis, which found that TCRs clustered in the first cohort also tended to co-occur in the 120 validation repertoires. In vitro tests confirmed that three of the cytomegalovirus-associated TCR beta chains recognize cytomegalovirus antigens. A later analysis had no HLA typing for the validation cohort, so co-occurrence there was scored across all 130 or so repertoires. Most TCR sequences were seen in very few donors, while some public TCRs were found in many individuals.

The CDR3 measures 16 amino acids from cysteine to phenylalanine. Only CDR3 DNA remains: 48 bases, in frame from the first base. The V end loses 0 bases and the J end loses 3 bases, and a stretch of 13 bases separates them. CDR1 and CDR2, looked up from the germline V gene, are SGHRS and YFSETQ. Comment on this clone: The antigen it binds to is not known. The input lacks base qualities; no much larger clone sits a single base away.

Library prep was done by the immunoSEQ multiplex PCR assay. Per the original workflow: A statistical classification framework was built for diagnosing cytomegalovirus status from the catalog of TCR beta chain sequences. This immuneACCESS table, as held by TCRdb, lists in-frame sequences with V and J called but not all clones. Of the missing ones, under half trace to an unresolved V gene in checked studies; the others have no known cause. Clonal size and the V and J genes are those of that table, whereas D and trimming came from the DNA. This sample comprises 55,000 to 70,000 clones, 80% to 95% of them detected only once. In total, the top ten clones hold over 4% of the sample. The donors belonged to the validation cohort of about 120 subjects, which was separate from the approximately 680-subject first cohort.

Material for sequencing was PBMCs. Rearrangement joined TRBV5-1 to TRBJ2-1, with TRBD2 tentatively as D gene (6 bases match). The sequence was obtained from a man aged 18 to 29 in good health and CMV-seropositive. The CDR3 reads CASSLDAAGIYNEQFF. At the DNA level, the sequence is TGCGCCAGCAGCTTGGACGCGGCGGGGATCTACAATGAGCAGTTCTTC.